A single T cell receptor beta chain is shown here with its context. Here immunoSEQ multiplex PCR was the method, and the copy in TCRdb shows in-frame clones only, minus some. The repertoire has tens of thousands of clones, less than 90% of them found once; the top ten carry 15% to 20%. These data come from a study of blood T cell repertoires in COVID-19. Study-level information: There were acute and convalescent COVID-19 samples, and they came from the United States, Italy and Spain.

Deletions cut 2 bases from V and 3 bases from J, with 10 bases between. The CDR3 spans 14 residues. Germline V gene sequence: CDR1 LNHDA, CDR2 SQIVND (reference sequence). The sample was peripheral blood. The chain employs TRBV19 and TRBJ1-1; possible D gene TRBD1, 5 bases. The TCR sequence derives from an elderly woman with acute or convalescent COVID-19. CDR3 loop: CASSIRGGDTEAFF. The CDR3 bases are TGTGCCAGTAGTATAAGGGGAGGTGACACTGAAGCTTTCTTT.